A single sample is the source of the 2 T cell receptor beta chains below, sequenced in a study of cytomegalovirus exposure and HLA in healthy donors. 13 Jbeta primers and 60 Vbeta primers were used for the PCR. Repertoires were generated with immunoSEQ multiplex PCR, while TCRdb's copy carries only in-frame clones and drops some. The sample has some 190,000 clones; 81% are singletons. The specimen was PBMCs. The receptor source for this set is a man aged 18 to 30 in good health and CMV-seronegative.

This chain uses TRBV29-1 with TRBJ2-3; D may be TRBD2 (7 bases). The germline V and J ends were trimmed by 5 bases and 3 bases, with 12 bases remaining between them. Per the germline V gene, CDR1 is SQVTM and CDR2 is ANQGSEA. This CDR3 contains 13 residues. CDR3 sequence reads: CSVKGEGTDTQYF. The DNA for the CDR3 is TGCAGCGTTAAGGGGGAGGGTACAGATACGCAGTATTTT.

The genes are TRBV6-1 and TRBJ1-5; tentatively, D is TRBD1 (5 bases). The CDR3 runs to 16 residues. Germline V gene data show CDR1 as MNHNS and CDR2 as SASEGT. Trimming shortened V by 4 bases and J by 1 base, and 14 bases separated the two germline ends. DNA for the CDR3: TGTGCCAGCAGTGCGCTCCAGGGAGGAAGCAATCAGCCCCAGCATTTT. It is translated as CASSALQGGSNQPQHF.